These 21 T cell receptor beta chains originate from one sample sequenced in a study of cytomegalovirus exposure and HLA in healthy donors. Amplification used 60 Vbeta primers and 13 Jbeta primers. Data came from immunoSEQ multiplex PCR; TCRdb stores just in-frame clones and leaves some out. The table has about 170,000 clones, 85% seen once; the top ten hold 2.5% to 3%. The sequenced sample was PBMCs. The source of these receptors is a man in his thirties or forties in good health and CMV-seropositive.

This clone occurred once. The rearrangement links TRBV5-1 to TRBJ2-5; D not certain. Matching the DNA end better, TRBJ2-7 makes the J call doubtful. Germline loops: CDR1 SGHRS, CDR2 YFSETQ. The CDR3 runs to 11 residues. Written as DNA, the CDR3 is TGCGCCAGTACTGACTCCTACGAGCAGTACTTC. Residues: CASTDSYEQYF.

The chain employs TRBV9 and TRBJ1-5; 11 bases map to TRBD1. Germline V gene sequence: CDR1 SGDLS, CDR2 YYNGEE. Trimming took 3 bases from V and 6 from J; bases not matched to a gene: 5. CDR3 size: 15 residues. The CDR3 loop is CASSAGTGGIQPQHF. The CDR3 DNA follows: TGTGCCAGCAGCGCCGGGACAGGGGGTATTCAGCCCCAGCATTTT. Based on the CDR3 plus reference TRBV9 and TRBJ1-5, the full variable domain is DSGVTQTPKHLITATGQRVTLRCSPRSGDLSVYWYQQSLDQGLQFLIQYYNGEERAKGNILERFSAQQFPDLHSELNLSSLELGDSALYFCASSAGTGGIQPQHFGDGTRLSIL.

The CDR3 sequence: CASSLTGVQETQYF. CDR3 DNA: TGTGCCAGCAGCCTCACAGGGGTCCAAGAGACCCAGTACTTC. The chain employs TRBV7-6 and TRBJ2-5; 7 nucleotides agree with TRBD1. The V segment lost 5 bases and the J segment 1 base; nucleotides outside the gene matches: 4. CDR1 is SGHVS, CDR2 FNYEAQ, per germline. This CDR3 is 14 amino acids long.

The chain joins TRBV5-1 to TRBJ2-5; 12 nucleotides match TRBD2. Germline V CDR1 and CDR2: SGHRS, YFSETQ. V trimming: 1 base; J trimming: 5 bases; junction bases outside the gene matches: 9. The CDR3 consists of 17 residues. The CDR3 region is CASSLTSGRYLGETQYF. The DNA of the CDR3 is TGCGCCAGCAGCTTGACTAGCGGGAGGTACCTGGGGGAGACCCAGTACTTC.

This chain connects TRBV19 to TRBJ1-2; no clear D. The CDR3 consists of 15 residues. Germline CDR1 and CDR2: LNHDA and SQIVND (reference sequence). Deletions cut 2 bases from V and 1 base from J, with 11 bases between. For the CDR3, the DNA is TGTGCCAGTAGTATAAACAAGGCGGGTAACTATGGCTACACCTTC. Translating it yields CASSINKAGNYGYTF.

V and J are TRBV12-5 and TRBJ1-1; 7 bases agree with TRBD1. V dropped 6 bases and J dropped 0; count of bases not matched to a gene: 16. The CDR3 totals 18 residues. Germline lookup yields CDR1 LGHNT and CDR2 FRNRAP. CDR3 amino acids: CASGSSTGAASMNTEAFF. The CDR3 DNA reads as TGTGCTAGTGGCTCGTCCACAGGGGCCGCCAGTATGAACACTGAAGCTTTCTTT.

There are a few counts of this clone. The CDR3 nucleotides read TGTGCTAGTGGTGTGACTGGCTATGGCTACACCTTC. It codes for CASGVTGYGYTF. The V call is TRBV12-5, the J call TRBJ1-2, with D unresolved. V dropped 5 bases and J dropped 4 bases, with 8 bases sitting between them. CDR1 LGHNT and CDR2 FRNRAP come from the germline V gene. This CDR3 region has 12 residues.

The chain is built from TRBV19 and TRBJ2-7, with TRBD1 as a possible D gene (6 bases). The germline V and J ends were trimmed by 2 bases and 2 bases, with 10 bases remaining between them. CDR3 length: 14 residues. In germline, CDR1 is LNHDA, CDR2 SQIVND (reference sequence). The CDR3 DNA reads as TGTGCCAGTAGTATAAGACAGGACACCTACGAGCAGTACTTC. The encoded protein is CASSIRQDTYEQYF.

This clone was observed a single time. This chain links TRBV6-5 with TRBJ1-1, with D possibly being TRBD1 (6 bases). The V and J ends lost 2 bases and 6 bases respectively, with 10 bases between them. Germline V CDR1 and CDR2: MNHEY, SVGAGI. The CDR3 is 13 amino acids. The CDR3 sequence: CASSYGGDAEAFF. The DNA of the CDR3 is TGTGCCAGCAGTTACGGGGGCGACGCTGAAGCTTTCTTT.

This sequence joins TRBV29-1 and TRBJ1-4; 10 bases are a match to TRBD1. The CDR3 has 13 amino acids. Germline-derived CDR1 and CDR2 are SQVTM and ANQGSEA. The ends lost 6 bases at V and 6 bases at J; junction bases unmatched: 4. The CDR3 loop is CSVRQGADEKLFF. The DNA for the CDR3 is TGCAGCGTCAGACAGGGGGCCGATGAAAAACTGTTTTTT.

The chain's CDR3 is CASSPNQGLGHTEAFF. The CDR3 DNA reads as TGTGCCAGCTCACCAAACCAGGGGTTGGGGCACACTGAAGCTTTCTTT. The chain is built from TRBV18 and TRBJ1-1; D possibly corresponds to TRBD1 (6 bases). The V gene's germline CDR1 is KGHSH and CDR2 LQKENI. The CDR3 covers 16 residues. Trimming pared 2 bases from V and 3 bases from J, leaving 16 bases between.

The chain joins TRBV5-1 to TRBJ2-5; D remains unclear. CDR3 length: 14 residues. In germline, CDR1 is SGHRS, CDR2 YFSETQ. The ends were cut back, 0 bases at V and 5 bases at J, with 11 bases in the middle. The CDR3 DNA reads TGCGCCAGCAGCTTGGTACAGTTGTTGGAGACCCAGTACTTC. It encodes CASSLVQLLETQYF.

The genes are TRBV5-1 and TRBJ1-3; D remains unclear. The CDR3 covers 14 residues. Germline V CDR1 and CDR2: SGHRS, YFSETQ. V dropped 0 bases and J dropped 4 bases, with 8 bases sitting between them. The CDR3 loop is CASSLDTGGNTIYF. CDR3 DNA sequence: TGCGCCAGCAGCTTGGATACGGGAGGAAACACCATATATTTT.

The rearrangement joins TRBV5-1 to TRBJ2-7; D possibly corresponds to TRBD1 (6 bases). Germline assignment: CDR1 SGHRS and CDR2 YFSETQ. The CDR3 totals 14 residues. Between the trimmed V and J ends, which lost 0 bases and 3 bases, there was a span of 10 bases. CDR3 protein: CASSLVQGYYEQYF. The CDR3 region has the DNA TGCGCCAGCAGCTTGGTACAGGGATACTACGAGCAGTACTTC.

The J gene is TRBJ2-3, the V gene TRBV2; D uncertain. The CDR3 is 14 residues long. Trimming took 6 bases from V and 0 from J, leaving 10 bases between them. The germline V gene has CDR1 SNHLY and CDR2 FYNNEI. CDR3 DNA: TGTGCCAGCAGCCTAGGATTAAGCACAGATACGCAGTATTTT. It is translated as CASSLGLSTDTQYF.

Here the CDR3 DNA reads TGTGCCAGCAGCTCCATTATATGGGGGGGACTAGCGGGAGCTAACAATGAGCAGTTCTTC. Protein sequence: CASSSIIWGGLAGANNEQFF. The chain uses TRBV7-8 and TRBJ2-1; 14 nucleotides align to TRBD2. The CDR3 consists of 20 residues. V shed 4 bases and J 5 bases; nucleotides not matched to a gene: 16. Germline values: CDR1 SGHVS, CDR2 FQNEAQ.

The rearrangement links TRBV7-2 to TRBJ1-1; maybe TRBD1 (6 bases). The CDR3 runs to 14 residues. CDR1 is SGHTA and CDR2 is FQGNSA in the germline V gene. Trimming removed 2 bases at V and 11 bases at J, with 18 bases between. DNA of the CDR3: TGTGCCAGCAGCTTATCTCAACAGGGTCGGCGCGCTTTCTTT. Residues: CASSLSQQGRRAFF.

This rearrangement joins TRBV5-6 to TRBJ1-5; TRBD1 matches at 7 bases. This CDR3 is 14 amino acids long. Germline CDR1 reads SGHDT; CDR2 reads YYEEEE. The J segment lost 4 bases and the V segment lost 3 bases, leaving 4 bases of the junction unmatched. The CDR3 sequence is CASSWGDSNQPQHF. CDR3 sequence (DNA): TGTGCCAGCAGCTGGGGGGACAGTAATCAGCCCCAGCATTTT. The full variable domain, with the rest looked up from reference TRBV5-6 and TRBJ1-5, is DAGVTQSPTHLIKTRGQQVTLRCSPKSGHDTVSWYQQALGQGPQFIFQYYEEEERQRGNFPDRFSGHQFPNYSSELNVNALLLGDSALYLCASSWGDSNQPQHFGDGTRLSIL.

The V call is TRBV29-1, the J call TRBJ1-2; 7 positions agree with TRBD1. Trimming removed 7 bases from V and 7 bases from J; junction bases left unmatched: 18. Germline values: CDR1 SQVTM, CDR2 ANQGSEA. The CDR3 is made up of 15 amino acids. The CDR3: CSARPSGQPYGGYTF. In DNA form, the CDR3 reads TGCAGCGCTAGACCCTCGGGACAGCCTTATGGTGGCTACACCTTC.

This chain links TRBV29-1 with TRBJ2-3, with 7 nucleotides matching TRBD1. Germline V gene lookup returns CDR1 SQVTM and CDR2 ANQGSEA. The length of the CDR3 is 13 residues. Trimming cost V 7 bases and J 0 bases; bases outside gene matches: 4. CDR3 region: CSDLQGSTDTQYF. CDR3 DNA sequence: TGCAGCGACCTACAGGGGAGCACAGATACGCAGTATTTT.

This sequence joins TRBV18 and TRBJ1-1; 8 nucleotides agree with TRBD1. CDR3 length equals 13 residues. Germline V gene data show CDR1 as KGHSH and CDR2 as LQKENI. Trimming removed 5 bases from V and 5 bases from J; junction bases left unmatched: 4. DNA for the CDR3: TGTGCCAGCTCATCGGACAGGGAGACTGAAGCTTTCTTT. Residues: CASSSDRETEAFF.